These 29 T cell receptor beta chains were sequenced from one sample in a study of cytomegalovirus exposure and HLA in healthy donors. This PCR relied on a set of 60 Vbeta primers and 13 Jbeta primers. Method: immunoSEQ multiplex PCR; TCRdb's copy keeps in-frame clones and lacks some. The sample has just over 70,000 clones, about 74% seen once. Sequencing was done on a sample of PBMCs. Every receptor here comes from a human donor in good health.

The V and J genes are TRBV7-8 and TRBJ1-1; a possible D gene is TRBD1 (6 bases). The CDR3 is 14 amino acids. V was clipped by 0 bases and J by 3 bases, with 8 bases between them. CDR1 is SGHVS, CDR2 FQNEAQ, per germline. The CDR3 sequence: CASSLAQGYTEAFF. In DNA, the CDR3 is TGTGCCAGCAGCTTAGCACAGGGTTACACTGAAGCTTTCTTT.

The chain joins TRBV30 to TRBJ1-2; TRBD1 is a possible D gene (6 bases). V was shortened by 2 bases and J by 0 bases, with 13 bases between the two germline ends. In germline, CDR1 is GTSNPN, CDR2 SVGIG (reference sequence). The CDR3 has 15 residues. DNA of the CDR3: TGTGCCTGGAGTCGGGGCCGGACAGCTAACTATGGCTACACCTTC. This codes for CAWSRGRTANYGYTF.

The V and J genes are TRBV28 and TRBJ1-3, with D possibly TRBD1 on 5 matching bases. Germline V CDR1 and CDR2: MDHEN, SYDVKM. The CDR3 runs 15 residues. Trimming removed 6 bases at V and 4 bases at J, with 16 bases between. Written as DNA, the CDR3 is TGTGCCAGCAGGCGGAGGAGGGGCGACGGAAACACCATATATTTT. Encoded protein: CASRRRRGDGNTIYF.

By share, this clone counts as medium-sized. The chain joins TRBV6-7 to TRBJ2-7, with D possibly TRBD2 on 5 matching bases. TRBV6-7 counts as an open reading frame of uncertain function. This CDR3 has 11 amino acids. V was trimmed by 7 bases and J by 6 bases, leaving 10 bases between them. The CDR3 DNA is TGTGCCAGCATCACGGGGAGCGAGCAGTACTTC. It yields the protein CASITGSEQYF.

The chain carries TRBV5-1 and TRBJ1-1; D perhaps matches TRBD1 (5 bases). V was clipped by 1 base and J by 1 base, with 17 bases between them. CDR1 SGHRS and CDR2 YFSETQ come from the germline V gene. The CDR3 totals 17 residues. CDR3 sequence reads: CASSLNVGGGTNTEAFF. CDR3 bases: TGCGCCAGCAGCTTGAATGTTGGCGGAGGGACGAACACTGAAGCTTTCTTT.

The CDR3 region is CASSLHLAAYNEQFF. The CDR3 coding sequence is TGTGCCAGCAGCTTACATCTAGCAGCCTACAATGAGCAGTTCTTC. The chain employs TRBV7-3 and TRBJ2-1, with D perhaps TRBD2 (5 bases). The V gene lost 2 bases and the J gene lost 2 bases, with 10 bases spanning the gap. Germline CDR1 reads SGHTA; CDR2 reads FQGTGA. CDR3 size: 15 residues.

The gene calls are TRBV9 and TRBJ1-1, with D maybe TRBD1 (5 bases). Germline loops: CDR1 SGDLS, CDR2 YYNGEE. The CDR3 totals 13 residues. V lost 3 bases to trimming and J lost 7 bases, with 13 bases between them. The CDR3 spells CASSEDTLSEAFF. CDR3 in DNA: TGTGCCAGCAGCGAGGACACTTTAAGTGAAGCTTTCTTT.

The CDR3 bases are TGTGCCAGTAGTGTTAAGCGGGAGAGAAGCCGCGAGCAGTACTTC. Protein product: CASSVKRERSREQYF. The chain uses TRBV19 and TRBJ2-7; 8 bases line up with TRBD2. The V gene end was trimmed by 5 bases and the J gene end by 6 bases; junction bases not matched to a gene: 12. The CDR3 totals 15 residues. Germline CDR1 is LNHDA and CDR2 is SQIVND (reference sequence). Supplemented by reference TRBV19 and TRBJ2-7, the full variable domain reads DGGITQSPKYLFRKEGQNVTLSCEQNLNHDAMYWYRQDPGQGLRLIYYSQIVNDFQKGDIAEGYSVSREKKESFPLTVTSAQKNPTAFYLCASSVKRERSREQYFGPGTRLTVT.

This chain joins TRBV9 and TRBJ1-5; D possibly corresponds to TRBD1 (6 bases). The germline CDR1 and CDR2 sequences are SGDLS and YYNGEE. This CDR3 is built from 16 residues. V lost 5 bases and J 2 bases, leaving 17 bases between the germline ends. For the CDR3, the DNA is TGTGCCAGCAGTTCTGGGGGGGGCAGGGGCAATCAGCCCCAGCATTTT. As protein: CASSSGGGRGNQPQHF.

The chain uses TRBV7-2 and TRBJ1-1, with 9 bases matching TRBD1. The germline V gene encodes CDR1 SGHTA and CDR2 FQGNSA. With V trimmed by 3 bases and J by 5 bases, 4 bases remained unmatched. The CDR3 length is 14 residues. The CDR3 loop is CASSLGTGWTEAFF. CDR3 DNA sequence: TGTGCCAGCAGCTTGGGGACAGGGTGGACTGAAGCTTTCTTT.

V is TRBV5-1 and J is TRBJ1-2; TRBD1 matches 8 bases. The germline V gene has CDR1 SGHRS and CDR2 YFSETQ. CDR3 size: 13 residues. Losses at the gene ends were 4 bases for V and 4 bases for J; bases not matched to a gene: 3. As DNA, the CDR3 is TGCGCCAGCAGCCCGGACAGGGCCTATGGCTACACCTTC. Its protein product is CASSPDRAYGYTF. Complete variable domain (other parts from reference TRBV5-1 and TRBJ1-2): KAGVTQTPRYLIKTRGQQVTLSCSPISGHRSVSWYQQTPGQGLQFLFEYFSETQRNKGNFPGRFSGRQFSNSRSEMNVSTLELGDSALYLCASSPDRAYGYTFGSGTRLTVV.

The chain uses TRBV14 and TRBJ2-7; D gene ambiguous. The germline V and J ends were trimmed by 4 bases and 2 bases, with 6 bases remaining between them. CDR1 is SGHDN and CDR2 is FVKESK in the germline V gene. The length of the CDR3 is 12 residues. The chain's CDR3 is CASSLAAYEQYF. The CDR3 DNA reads TGTGCCAGCAGCCTAGCCGCCTACGAGCAGTACTTC.

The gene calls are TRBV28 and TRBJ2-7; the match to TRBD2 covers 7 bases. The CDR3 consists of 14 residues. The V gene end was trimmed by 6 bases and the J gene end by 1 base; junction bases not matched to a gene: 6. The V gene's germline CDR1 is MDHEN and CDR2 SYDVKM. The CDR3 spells CASRSPSGSYEQYF. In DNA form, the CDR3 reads TGTGCCAGCAGATCCCCTAGCGGTTCCTACGAGCAGTACTTC.

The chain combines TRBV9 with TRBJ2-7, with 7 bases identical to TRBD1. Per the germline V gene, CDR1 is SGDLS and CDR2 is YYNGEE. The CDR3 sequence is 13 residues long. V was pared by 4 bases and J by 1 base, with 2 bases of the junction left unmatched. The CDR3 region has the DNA TGTGCCAGCAGCTCGGGACAGTCCTACGAGCAGTACTTC. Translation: CASSSGQSYEQYF.

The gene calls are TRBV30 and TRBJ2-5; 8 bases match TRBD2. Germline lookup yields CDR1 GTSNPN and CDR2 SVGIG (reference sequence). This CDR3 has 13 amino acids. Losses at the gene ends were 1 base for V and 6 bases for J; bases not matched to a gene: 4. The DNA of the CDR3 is TGTGCCTGGAGTGGGCTAGCGGGTCAGACCCAGTACTTC. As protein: CAWSGLAGQTQYF.

In DNA, the CDR3 is TGTGCCAGTAGTCGGGATCTCGGCTCAACTAATGAAAAACTGTTTTTT. Translation: CASSRDLGSTNEKLFF. This chain uses TRBV19 with TRBJ1-4; unclear D gene. Germline CDR1 LNHDA, CDR2 SQIVND (reference sequence). V lost 5 bases to trimming and J lost 0 bases, with 13 bases between them. The CDR3 has 16 residues.

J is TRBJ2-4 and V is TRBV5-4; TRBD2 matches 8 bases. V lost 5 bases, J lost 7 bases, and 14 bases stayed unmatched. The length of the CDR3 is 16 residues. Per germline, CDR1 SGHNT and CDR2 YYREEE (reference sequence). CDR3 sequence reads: CASSMGTGGNANIQYF. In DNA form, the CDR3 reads TGTGCCAGCAGTATGGGGACGGGAGGGAACGCGAACATTCAGTACTTC.

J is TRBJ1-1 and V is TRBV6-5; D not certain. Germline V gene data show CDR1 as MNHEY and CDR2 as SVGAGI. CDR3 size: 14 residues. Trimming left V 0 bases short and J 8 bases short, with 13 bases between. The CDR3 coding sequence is TGTGCCAGCAGTTACTCGCGGACTCTGGGGGAAGCTTTCTTT. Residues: CASSYSRTLGEAFF.

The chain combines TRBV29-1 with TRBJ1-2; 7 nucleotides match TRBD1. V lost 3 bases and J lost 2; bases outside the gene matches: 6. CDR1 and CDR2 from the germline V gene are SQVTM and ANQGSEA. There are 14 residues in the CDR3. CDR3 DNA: TGCAGCGTTGAGGGGGCAGGGGGAAACTATGGCTACACCTTC. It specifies CSVEGAGGNYGYTF.

The CDR3 DNA reads TGTGCCAGTACCCTAGTTGACGGGGGGGGACAGCCCCAGCATTTT. It encodes CASTLVDGGGQPQHF. This sequence joins TRBV19 and TRBJ1-5; the D gene is possibly TRBD1 (5 bases). CDR1 and CDR2 (germline): LNHDA, SQIVND (reference sequence). Trimming took off 7 bases at V and 7 bases at J, with 20 bases between the two ends. This CDR3 is built from 15 residues.

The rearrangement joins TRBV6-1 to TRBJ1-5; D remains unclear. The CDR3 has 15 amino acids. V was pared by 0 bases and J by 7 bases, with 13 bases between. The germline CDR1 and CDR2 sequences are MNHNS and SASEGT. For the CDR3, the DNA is TGTGCCAGCAGTGAAGCGGCGGAGCGAGGGCAGCCCCAGCATTTT. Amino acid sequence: CASSEAAERGQPQHF.

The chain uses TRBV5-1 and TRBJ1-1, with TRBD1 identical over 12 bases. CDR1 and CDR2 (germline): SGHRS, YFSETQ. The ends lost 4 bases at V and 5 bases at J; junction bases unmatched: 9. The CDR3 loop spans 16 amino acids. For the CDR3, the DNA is TGCGCCAGCAGCACCGGGACAGGGGGCGAAGGGACTGAAGCTTTCTTT. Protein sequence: CASSTGTGGEGTEAFF.

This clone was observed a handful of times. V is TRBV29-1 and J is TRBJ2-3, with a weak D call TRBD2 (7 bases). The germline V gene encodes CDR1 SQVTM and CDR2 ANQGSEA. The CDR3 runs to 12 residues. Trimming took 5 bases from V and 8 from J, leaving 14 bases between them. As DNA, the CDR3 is TGCAGCGTTCCGTGGGGGGGGGCTACGCAGTATTTT. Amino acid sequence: CSVPWGGATQYF.

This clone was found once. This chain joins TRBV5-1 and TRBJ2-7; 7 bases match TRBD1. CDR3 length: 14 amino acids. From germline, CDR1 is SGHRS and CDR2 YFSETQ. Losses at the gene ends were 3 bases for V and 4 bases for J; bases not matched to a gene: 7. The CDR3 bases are TGCGCCAGCAGCTCCGGGGACAGCGCGTACGAGCAGTACTTC. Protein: CASSSGDSAYEQYF.

CDR3 DNA sequence: TGTGCCAGCAGCTTAGCGCCGGGACAGGGGGCATCGGGGGCCAACGTCCTGACTTTC. This encodes CASSLAPGQGASGANVLTF. J is TRBJ2-6 and V is TRBV7-9; 12 bases line up with TRBD1. This CDR3 spans 19 amino acids. Germline trimming cut 0 bases from V and 4 bases from J; bases unmatched to any gene: 7. Looked up from germline, CDR1 is SEHNR and CDR2 is FQNEAQ (reference sequence).

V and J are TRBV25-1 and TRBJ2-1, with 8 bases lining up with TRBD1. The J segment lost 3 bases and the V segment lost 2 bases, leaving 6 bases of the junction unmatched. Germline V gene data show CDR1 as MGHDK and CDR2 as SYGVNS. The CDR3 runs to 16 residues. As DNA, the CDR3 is TGTGCCAGCAGTGAACTCGGACAGGGCCGCTACAATGAGCAGTTCTTC. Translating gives CASSELGQGRYNEQFF.

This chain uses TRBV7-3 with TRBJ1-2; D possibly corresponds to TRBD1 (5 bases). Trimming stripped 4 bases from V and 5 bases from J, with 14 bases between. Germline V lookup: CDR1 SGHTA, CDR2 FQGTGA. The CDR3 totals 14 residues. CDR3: CASSSSGGMYGYTF. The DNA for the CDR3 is TGTGCCAGCAGCTCATCGGGGGGGATGTATGGCTACACCTTC.

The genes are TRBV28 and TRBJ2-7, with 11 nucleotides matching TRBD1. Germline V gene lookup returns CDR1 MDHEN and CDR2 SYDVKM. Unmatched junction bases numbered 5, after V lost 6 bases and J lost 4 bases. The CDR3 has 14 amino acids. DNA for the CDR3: TGTGCCAGCAGATCCGGGACAGGGGGTTACGAGCAGTACTTC. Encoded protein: CASRSGTGGYEQYF.

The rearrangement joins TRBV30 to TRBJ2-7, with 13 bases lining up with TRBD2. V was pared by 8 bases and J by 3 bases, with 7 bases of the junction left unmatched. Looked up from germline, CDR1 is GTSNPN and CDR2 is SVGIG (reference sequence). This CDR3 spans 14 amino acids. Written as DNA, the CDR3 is TGTGCCCGTTCGGGACTAGCGGGATTCTACGAGCAGTACTTC. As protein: CARSGLAGFYEQYF.